This entry is about one T cell receptor (beta chain). Its antigen is unknown. CDR1 is SGDLS and CDR2 is YYNGEE in the germline V gene. The CDR3 extends over 15 amino acids. This sample stems from a study of T cells expressing NK-cell markers. Study at large: According to the study, TCR beta repertoires originated from sorted CD3+CD56+NKG2C+, CD3+CD56+NKG2C- and CD3+CD56-NKG2C+ T cells. One of eight sequenced donors was HCMV-seronegative; the other seven were seropositive.

Reprocessing the 5' RACE reads, TCRdb reports a single entry for every CDR3 protein and omits DNA. Reported are 350,000 to 400,000 distinct CDR3 sequences; the ten largest clones contain approximately 11%. Study-wide results and caveats: As a fraction of CD8+ T cells, dominant NKG2C+ clonotypes reached about 1.0-7.5% in six donors.

This receptor was identified in a woman aged 50 to 60 in good health. The chain carries TRBV9 and TRBJ2-7; TCRdb names TRBD1, which stays unverified in the absence of DNA. The source material was blood T cells: a sorted CD56 or NKG2C T cell subset, CD4+ or CD8+ T cells, or bulk PBMC T cells (not recorded which). CDR3 in amino acids: CASSVVGDTTYEQYF.